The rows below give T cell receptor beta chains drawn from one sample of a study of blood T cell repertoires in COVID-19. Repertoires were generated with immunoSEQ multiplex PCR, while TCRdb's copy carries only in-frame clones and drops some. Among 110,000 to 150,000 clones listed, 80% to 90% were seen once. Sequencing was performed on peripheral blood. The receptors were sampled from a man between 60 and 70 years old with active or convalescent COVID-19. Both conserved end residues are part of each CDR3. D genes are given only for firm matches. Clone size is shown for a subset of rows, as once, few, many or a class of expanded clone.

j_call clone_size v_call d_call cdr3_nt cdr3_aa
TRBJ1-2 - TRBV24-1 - TGTGCCACCAGTGATTCCCGGGACAACGGCTACACCTTC CATSDSRDNGYTF
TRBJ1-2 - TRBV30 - TGTGCCTGGAGTGCAGGGGTTGGAGGCTACACCTTC CAWSAGVGGYTF
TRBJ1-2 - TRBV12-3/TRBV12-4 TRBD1 TGTGCCAGCAGTTTTCGGACAGGGAGTGGCTACACCTTC CASSFRTGSGYTF
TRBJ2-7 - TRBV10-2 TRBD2 TGCGCCAGCACGAGGACTAGCGGGACTAGCTCCTACGAGCAGTACTTC CASTRTSGTSSYEQYF
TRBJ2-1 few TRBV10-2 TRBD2 TGCGCCAGCAGTGAGTCGGGGACTAGTCATGAGCAGTTCTTC CASSESGTSHEQFF
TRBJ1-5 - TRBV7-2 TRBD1 TGTGCCAGCAGCTCTGACAGGGGATTCAATCAGCCCCAGCATTTT CASSSDRGFNQPQHF
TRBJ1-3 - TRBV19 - TGTGCCAGTAGTACCCCTGATTGGACAGCCTCCTCTGGAAACACCATATATTTT CASSTPDWTASSGNTIYF
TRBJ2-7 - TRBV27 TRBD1 TGTGCCAGCAGTGCACAGGGGGTTTACGAGCAGTACTTC CASSAQGVYEQYF
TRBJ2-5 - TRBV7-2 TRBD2 TGTGCCAGCAGCTTAGGAAGCGGGGCGGGGCAAGAGACCCAGTACTTC CASSLGSGAGQETQYF
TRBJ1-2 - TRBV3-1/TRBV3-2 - TGTGCCAGCAGTCAATCCCAGGGGCTTCCTAACTATGGCTACACCTTC CASSQSQGLPNYGYTF
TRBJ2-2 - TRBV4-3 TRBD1 TGCGCCAGCAGCCAGGGACAGGCATACACCGGGGAGCTGTTTTTT CASSQGQAYTGELFF
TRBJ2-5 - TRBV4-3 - TGCGCCAGCAGCCCTACTCACCAAGAGACCCAGTACTTC CASSPTHQETQYF
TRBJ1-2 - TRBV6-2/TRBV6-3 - TGTGCCAGCAGTTATTCAGGGGTGTACGGTGGCTACACCTTC CASSYSGVYGGYTF
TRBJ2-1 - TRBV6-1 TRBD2 TGTGCCAGCAGTGAACGGCGAACTAGCGGGAGAAACAATGAGCAGTTCTTC CASSERRTSGRNNEQFF
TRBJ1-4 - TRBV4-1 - TGCGCCAGCAGCGTACGGGGGGTCCAGGGAGTTGAAAAACTGTTTTTT CASSVRGVQGVEKLFF
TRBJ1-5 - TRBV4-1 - TGCGCCAGCAGCCAAGTTGTAGAGATTTTGTGGCAGCCCCAGCATTTT CASSQVVEILWQPQHF
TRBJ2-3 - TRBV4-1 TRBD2 TGCGCCAGCAGCCAAGAAGGACTAGATCCAGATACGCAGTATTTT CASSQEGLDPDTQYF